The clone carrying this T cell receptor beta chain has just a few counts. Its specificity is not known. The CDR3 sequence is 12 residues long. The germline CDR1 and CDR2 sequences are DFQATT and SNEGSKA (reference sequence). Trimming left V 0 bases short and J 6 bases short, with 9 bases between. The authors made TCR cDNA by 5'RACE template switching, adding a universal primer site and UMIs. TCRdb reanalysed the 5' RACE reads using MiXCR and keeps one entry per CDR3 protein. The sample has approximately 550,000 distinct CDR3 sequences; roughly 21% are singletons. The data derive from a study of T cells after yellow fever vaccination. Study findings and constraints: Post-booster samples contained most primary-vaccination clones (approximately 96% CD4, 70% to 90% CD8).

The TCR comes from a man aged 25-40 years who received the YFV17D yellow fever vaccine. The chain joins TRBV20-1 to TRBJ2-7, with no clear D. The sequencing used PBMCs, collected 15 days after the yellow fever booster vaccination. The CDR3 loop is CSARDSSSEQYF. As DNA, the CDR3 is TGCAGTGCTAGAGACTCGTCCAGCGAGCAGTACTTC.